This T cell receptor beta chain was identified in a study of CD8 T cells in ankylosing spondylitis. Study results and limitations: Significant enrichment of disease-linked clones was reportedly seen in matched ankylosing spondylitis synovial fluid. There was a TCR beta motif, made of several highly homologous variants, that appeared characteristic of ankylosing spondylitis blood.

V shed 5 bases and J 10 bases; nucleotides not matched to a gene: 11. This CDR3 is built from 14 residues. CDR1 is MNHEY and CDR2 is SMNVEV in the germline V gene (reference sequence). Comments on this clonotype: Its antigen is not identified.

MiXCR, run by TCRdb on the 5' RACE reads, gives a single entry per CDR3 protein. The data hold over 200,000 distinct CDR3 sequences, with approximately 20% observed a single time. Specimen: blood, either unsorted or a sorted T cell fraction (not recorded which). The chain links TRBV27 to TRBJ2-1; 7 bases fit TRBD2. This TCR was sampled from a male donor with ankylosing spondylitis. The CDR3 DNA reads as TGTGCCAGCAGTCTTTTTGGGACTACAAACGAGCAGTTCTTC. It specifies CASSLFGTTNEQFF.